This TCR beta chain was observed in a study of T cells after yellow fever vaccination. Using its own MiXCR run on the 5' RACE reads, TCRdb lists one record per CDR3 protein. Of approximately 47,000 distinct CDR3 sequences listed, 5% to 8% were seen once; the top ten hold under 11%. Germline loops: CDR1 SGHTA, CDR2 FQGNSA. The CDR3 is 15 residues long. The trim removed 5 bases at V and 6 bases at J, leaving 8 bases unmatched. Notes on the study in general: One caveat is that FACS-sorted repertoires could contain abundant clonotypes contaminating from the bulk population.

This clonotype has a handful of counts. The sample consisted of PBMCs, either bulk or a sorted T-cell subset (CD4+, CD8+, memory, or dextramer-sorted; not recorded which), taken 45 days after the yellow fever booster vaccination. J is TRBJ2-1 and V is TRBV7-2; TRBD2 matches at 9 bases. The sequence was collected from a man aged 30 to 39 who received the YFV17D yellow fever vaccine. The CDR3 bases are TGTGCCAGCAGCCCCTCAGCGGGAGGCACCAATGAGCAGTTCTTC. Translation gives CASSPSAGGTNEQFF.